A single sample gave rise to the 12 T cell receptor beta chains below, sequenced in a study of blood T cell repertoires in COVID-19. Clones were read by immunoSEQ multiplex PCR, and TCRdb kept only the in-frame ones, dropping some. This table holds around 450,000 clones, around 90% found once. Sequencing was done on a sample of PBMCs or T cells enriched from blood (not recorded which). These receptors originate from a woman aged 18 to 35 who had recovered from COVID-19.

The V gene is TRBV6-4, the J gene TRBJ1-2; a possible D gene is TRBD1 (6 bases). Between the trimmed V and J ends, which lost 6 bases and 3 bases, there was a span of 11 bases. This CDR3 has 13 amino acids. Looked up from germline, CDR1 is MRHNA and CDR2 is SNTAGT. CDR3: CASRRDTHYGYTF. The DNA of the CDR3 is TGTGCCAGCAGAAGGGACACCCACTATGGCTACACCTTC.

The V gene is TRBV5-4, the J gene TRBJ1-5, with a tentative D call TRBD1 (6 bases). This CDR3 comprises 13 residues. CDR1 and CDR2 from the germline V gene are SGHNT and YYREEE (reference sequence). Deletions cut 4 bases from V and 3 bases from J, with 8 bases between. This CDR3 reads CASSGGANQPQHF. CDR3 nucleotides: TGTGCCAGCAGCGGGGGGGCCAATCAGCCCCAGCATTTT.

V gene TRBV27 combines with J gene TRBJ1-1; TRBD1 is a possible D gene (6 bases). Germline V gene data show CDR1 as MNHEY and CDR2 as SMNVEV (reference sequence). V lost 7 bases and J 2 bases, leaving 17 bases between the germline ends. The CDR3 is 15 residues long. CDR3 region: CASISHLQGNTEAFF. CDR3 in DNA: TGTGCCAGCATCTCCCACCTACAGGGTAACACTGAAGCTTTCTTT.

This chain connects TRBV11-2 to TRBJ2-7, with 7 bases fitting TRBD1. V shed 5 bases and J 0 bases; nucleotides not matched to a gene: 7. Germline CDR1 and CDR2: SGHAT and FQNNGV. The CDR3 runs to 15 residues. Written as DNA, the CDR3 is TGTGCCAGCAGCACTTACAGGGGTCACTCCTACGAGCAGTACTTC. Its protein product is CASSTYRGHSYEQYF.

This clone was picked up one time. The rearrangement joins TRBV30 to TRBJ1-2; a weak D match, TRBD1 (5 bases). Trimming took off 4 bases at V and 4 bases at J, with 13 bases between the two ends. The CDR3 runs 13 residues. The germline V gene has CDR1 GTSNPN and CDR2 SVGIG (reference sequence). The CDR3 spells CAWNNDSLYGYTF. In DNA, the CDR3 is TGTGCCTGGAACAACGACAGCCTCTATGGCTACACCTTC. Together with reference TRBV30 and TRBJ1-2, the CDR3 gives the full variable domain: SQTIHQWPATLVQPVGSPLSLECTVEGTSNPNLYWYRQAAGRGLQLLFYSVGIGQISSEVPQNLSASRPQDRQFILSSKKLLLSDSGFYLCAWNNDSLYGYTFGSGTRLTVV.

This sequence joins TRBV7-9 and TRBJ1-2; 7 bases are shared with TRBD1. The V gene's germline CDR1 is SEHNR and CDR2 FQNEAQ (reference sequence). The CDR3 covers 13 residues. V was clipped by 5 bases and J by 3 bases; unmatched bases: 3. In DNA form, the CDR3 reads TGTGCCAGCAGCGCCACAGGGGACTATGGCTACACCTTC. Translation gives CASSATGDYGYTF.

This rearrangement joins TRBV29-1 to TRBJ1-5, with D perhaps matching TRBD1 (5 bases). V lost 4 bases and J 0 bases, leaving 10 bases between the germline ends. Germline V gene sequence: CDR1 SQVTM, CDR2 ANQGSEA. The CDR3 is 14 residues long. The CDR3 sequence: CSVATQGSNQPQHF. The CDR3 DNA follows: TGCAGCGTTGCCACTCAGGGTAGCAATCAGCCCCAGCATTTT.

The chain joins TRBV27 to TRBJ2-5, with TRBD2 matching 8 bases. Germline-derived CDR1 and CDR2 are MNHEY and SMNVEV (reference sequence). CDR3 size: 12 residues. V was clipped by 8 bases and J by 5 bases; unmatched bases: 4. The CDR3: CASRTGGETQYF. DNA for the CDR3: TGTGCCAGCCGCACGGGGGGGGAGACCCAGTACTTC.

This clone was counted only a few times. The chain recombines TRBV4-1 with TRBJ2-7, with D uncertain. From germline, CDR1 is MGHRA and CDR2 YSYEKL. Trimming took 1 base from V and 3 from J, leaving 10 bases between them. The CDR3 consists of 14 residues. DNA of the CDR3: TGCGCCAGCAGCCAAGGTTCAGGTCTCTACGAGCAGTACTTC. Translated, it gives CASSQGSGLYEQYF.

In this sample, this clone turned up a few times. J is TRBJ2-6 and V is TRBV9, with unresolved D. The ends were cut back, 0 bases at V and 0 bases at J, with 13 bases in the middle. Germline V gene sequence: CDR1 SGDLS, CDR2 YYNGEE. This CDR3 spans 18 amino acids. As DNA, the CDR3 is TGTGCCAGCAGCGTAGCCCACTCGTTGAGCTCTGGGGCCAACGTCCTGACTTTC. It specifies CASSVAHSLSSGANVLTF.

The chain has TRBV13 and TRBJ1-1, with 9 bases matching TRBD1. With V trimmed by 2 bases and J by 2 bases, 6 bases remained unmatched. CDR1 and CDR2 (germline): PRHDT, FYEKMQ (reference sequence). This CDR3 comprises 16 residues. This CDR3 reads CASSLLGQGVNTEAFF. CDR3 nucleotides: TGTGCCAGCAGCTTATTGGGACAGGGAGTTAACACTGAAGCTTTCTTT.

In its sample, this clone was seen a few times. The chain is built from TRBV5-1 and TRBJ1-1; 7 bases are a match to TRBD1. Trimming removed 4 bases from V and 2 bases from J; junction bases left unmatched: 8. CDR3 length: 15 residues. Germline CDR1 reads SGHRS; CDR2 reads YFSETQ. Written as DNA, the CDR3 is TGCGCCAGCAGCCCGGGACAGTACCCCAACACTGAAGCTTTCTTT. Its translation is CASSPGQYPNTEAFF.